The 18 T cell receptor beta chains below were found in one sample sequenced in a study of blood T cell repertoires in COVID-19. Some clones are missing from TCRdb's copy, which holds only in-frame ones; the method was immunoSEQ multiplex PCR. This table has some 350,000 clones, around 87% appearing once. The sequenced material came from PBMCs or T cells enriched from blood (not recorded which). These receptors all come from a woman aged 30 to 39 who had recovered from COVID-19.

The V call is TRBV7-2, the J call TRBJ1-2, with 7 positions matching TRBD1. The V gene end was trimmed by 5 bases and the J gene end by 5 bases; junction bases not matched to a gene: 5. Germline V gene lookup returns CDR1 SGHTA and CDR2 FQGNSA. This CDR3 has 13 amino acids. Here the CDR3 DNA reads TGTGCCAGCAGCCAGGACAGGTTTTATGGCTACACCTTC. Translated, it gives CASSQDRFYGYTF.

This clone was counted a few times. The V gene is TRBV7-8, the J gene TRBJ2-1; D may be TRBD2 (6 bases). The CDR3 has 14 amino acids. Germline-derived CDR1 and CDR2 are SGHVS and FQNEAQ. The V and J ends lost 7 bases and 7 bases respectively, with 17 bases between them. The CDR3: CASTTRLGGNEQFF. Written as DNA, the CDR3 is TGTGCCAGCACCACCCGACTAGGCGGGAATGAGCAGTTCTTC. Full variable domain (missing parts from reference TRBV7-8 and TRBJ2-1): GAGVSQSPRYKVAKRGQDVALRCDPISGHVSLFWYQQALGQGPEFLTYFQNEAQLDKSGLPSDRFFAERPEGSVSTLKIQRTQQEDSAVYLCASTTRLGGNEQFFGPGTRLTVL.

The chain is built from TRBV6-5 and TRBJ2-7, with D uncertain. Germline V gene data show CDR1 as MNHEY and CDR2 as SVGAGI. The CDR3 covers 12 residues. V dropped 6 bases and J dropped 3 bases, with 9 bases sitting between them. This chain's CDR3 is CASSSSLYEQYF. The CDR3 bases are TGTGCCAGCAGCTCCAGTCTCTACGAGCAGTACTTC.

The chain is built from TRBV19 and TRBJ1-4, with D possibly TRBD1 on 6 matching bases. Germline V gene data show CDR1 as LNHDA and CDR2 as SQIVND (reference sequence). V lost 3 bases and J 7 bases, leaving 12 bases between the germline ends. The CDR3 consists of 14 residues. This chain's CDR3 is CASSMGQSGEKLFF. The DNA for the CDR3 is TGTGCCAGTAGTATGGGACAAAGTGGTGAAAAACTGTTTTTT.

This clone was detected once. The rearrangement uses TRBV7-9 and TRBJ2-5; 8 bases line up with TRBD1. Germline-derived CDR1 and CDR2 are SEHNR and FQNEAQ (reference sequence). The CDR3 extends over 13 amino acids. Germline trimming cut 6 bases from V and 5 bases from J; bases unmatched to any gene: 5. The CDR3 here is CASSRDRGETQYF. The CDR3 DNA sequence: TGTGCCAGCAGTCGAGACAGGGGCGAGACCCAGTACTTC.

The chain couples TRBV18 to TRBJ1-1; D possibly corresponds to TRBD1 (6 bases). Germline V gene data show CDR1 as KGHSH and CDR2 as LQKENI. This CDR3 contains 15 residues. V lost 1 base, J lost 11 bases, and 20 bases lay in between. Here the CDR3 DNA reads TGTGCCAGCTCACCACTCGGTTCCGCCGACAGGTTGGCTTTCTTT. Amino acid sequence: CASSPLGSADRLAFF.

The chain uses TRBV12-5 and TRBJ1-3; D perhaps matches TRBD1 (5 bases). The CDR3 is 18 residues long. Germline assignment: CDR1 LGHNT and CDR2 FRNRAP. V was shortened by 0 bases and J by 5 bases, with 20 bases between the two germline ends. Written as DNA, the CDR3 is TGTGCTAGTGGTTTGGTAAGCGTTGGGGGGGAAGGGAGAAACACCATATATTTT. Translating gives CASGLVSVGGEGRNTIYF.

The CDR3 reads CASSRTGGYEQYF. The CDR3 nucleotides are TGTGCCAGTTCCCGGACAGGGGGTTACGAGCAGTACTTC. V gene TRBV7-6 combines with J gene TRBJ2-7; 10 nucleotides match TRBD1. Per germline, CDR1 SGHVS and CDR2 FNYEAQ. The CDR3 spans 13 residues. J was trimmed by 4 bases and V by 9 bases; bases with no gene match: 6.

The rearrangement links TRBV19 to TRBJ1-1; D is perhaps TRBD1 (5 bases). Trimming took 7 bases from V and 1 from J, leaving 7 bases between them. CDR1 is LNHDA, CDR2 SQIVND, per germline (reference sequence). CDR3 size: 12 residues. The CDR3 region is CASKTGNTEAFF. In nucleotides, the CDR3 is TGTGCCAGTAAAACAGGGAACACTGAAGCTTTCTTT. The variable domain in full, with the rest retrieved from reference TRBV19 and TRBJ1-1, is DGGITQSPKYLFRKEGQNVTLSCEQNLNHDAMYWYRQDPGQGLRLIYYSQIVNDFQKGDIAEGYSVSREKKESFPLTVTSAQKNPTAFYLCASKTGNTEAFFGQGTRLTVV.

The CDR3 loop reads CASSARQGSAYEQYF. CDR3 bases: TGCGCCAGCAGCGCGAGACAGGGAAGCGCCTACGAGCAGTACTTC. The chain links TRBV5-1 to TRBJ2-7; 7 bases fit TRBD1. This CDR3 has 15 amino acids. The V and J ends lost 4 bases and 2 bases, in that order; junction bases with no gene match: 9. CDR1 is SGHRS and CDR2 is YFSETQ in the germline V gene.

The gene calls are TRBV27 and TRBJ1-1; no firm D call. CDR1 is MNHEY and CDR2 is SMNVEV in the germline V gene (reference sequence). The length of the CDR3 is 12 residues. V was pared by 1 base and J by 10 bases, with 10 bases between. CDR3: CASSLWLRGAFF. The CDR3 region has the DNA TGTGCCAGCAGTTTATGGCTTCGAGGAGCTTTCTTT.

CDR3 in amino acids: CASSTGTDNSPLHF. CDR3 coding DNA: TGTGCCAGCAGTACCGGGACAGATAATTCACCCCTCCACTTT. The chain uses TRBV27 and TRBJ1-6; 7 nucleotides match TRBD1. The CDR3 runs to 14 residues. Germline lookup yields CDR1 MNHEY and CDR2 SMNVEV (reference sequence). The V gene end was trimmed by 5 bases and the J gene end by 5 bases; junction bases not matched to a gene: 3.

This chain joins TRBV27 and TRBJ1-6; possible D gene TRBD1, 5 bases. CDR1 and CDR2 from the germline V gene are MNHEY and SMNVEV (reference sequence). V lost 3 bases, J lost 7 bases, and 19 bases lay in between. This CDR3 is 17 amino acids long. CDR3 in DNA: TGTGCCAGCAGTTTTACCGCGGGGGGTGTTCGGAATTCACCCCTCCACTTT. It codes for CASSFTAGGVRNSPLHF.

The gene calls are TRBV24-1 and TRBJ2-2; D might be TRBD1 (5 bases). This CDR3 comprises 11 residues. V lost 9 bases, J lost 11 bases, and 12 bases lay in between. In germline, CDR1 is KGHDR, CDR2 SFDVKD. CDR3 region: CATEDTSELFF. CDR3 DNA: TGTGCCACCGAGGACACGTCTGAGCTGTTTTTT.

In this sample, this clone turned up a few times. The V call is TRBV7-9, the J call TRBJ2-1; 8 bases fit TRBD1. CDR1 and CDR2 from the germline V gene are SEHNR and FQNEAQ (reference sequence). The J segment lost 5 bases and the V segment lost 5 bases, leaving 14 bases of the junction unmatched. The CDR3 covers 17 residues. This chain's CDR3 is CASSRTPTGGRNNEQFF. As DNA, the CDR3 is TGTGCCAGCAGCCGAACCCCTACAGGGGGGCGCAACAATGAGCAGTTCTTC.

J is TRBJ2-7 and V is TRBV9, with D perhaps TRBD2 (7 bases). Germline loops: CDR1 SGDLS, CDR2 YYNGEE. The CDR3 extends over 15 amino acids. Trimming removed 0 bases at V and 3 bases at J, with 13 bases between. The CDR3 DNA reads as TGTGCCAGCAGCGTAGGAGGGGGGGCTGGCTACGAGCAGTACTTC. Translating gives CASSVGGGAGYEQYF.

The chain carries TRBV6-5 and TRBJ1-1; 7 bases are shared with TRBD1. This CDR3 comprises 13 residues. Per germline, CDR1 MNHEY and CDR2 SVGAGI. After removal of 8 bases from V and 3 bases from J, the junction contained 6 bases not matched to a gene. The CDR3 DNA reads TGTGCCAGCGGCAGGGGGACGGACACTGAAGCTTTCTTT. Translation gives CASGRGTDTEAFF.

The genes are TRBV13 and TRBJ1-3, with a weak D call TRBD1 (5 bases). CDR1 and CDR2 (germline): PRHDT, FYEKMQ (reference sequence). Trimming took off 2 bases at V and 2 bases at J, with 19 bases between the two ends. The CDR3 is 18 residues long. CDR3 DNA sequence: TGTGCCAGCAGCTTAAGTGCAGGGAATGAAGTGACTGGAAACACCATATATTTT. Its translation is CASSLSAGNEVTGNTIYF. Drawing the rest from reference TRBV13 and TRBJ1-3, the complete variable domain is AAGVIQSPRHLIKEKRETATLKCYPIPRHDTVYWYQQGPGQDPQFLISFYEKMQSDKGSIPDRFSAQQFSDYHSELNMSSLELGDSALYFCASSLSAGNEVTGNTIYFGEGSWLTVV.